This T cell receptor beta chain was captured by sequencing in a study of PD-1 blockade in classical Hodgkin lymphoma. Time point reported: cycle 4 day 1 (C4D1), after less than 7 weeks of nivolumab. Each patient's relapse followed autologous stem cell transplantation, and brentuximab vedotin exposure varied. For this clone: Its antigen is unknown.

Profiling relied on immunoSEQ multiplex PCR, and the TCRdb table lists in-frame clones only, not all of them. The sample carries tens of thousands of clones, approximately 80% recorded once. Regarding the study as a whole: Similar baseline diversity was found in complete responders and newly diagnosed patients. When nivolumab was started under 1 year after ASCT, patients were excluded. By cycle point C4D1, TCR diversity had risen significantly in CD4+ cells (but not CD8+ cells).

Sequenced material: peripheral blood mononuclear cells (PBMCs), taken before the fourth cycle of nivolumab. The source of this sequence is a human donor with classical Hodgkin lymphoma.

The CDR3 DNA follows: TGCGCCAGCAGCCAAGGCCTAGGAGGGGTGGGCTCTGGAAACACCATATATTTT. It translates to CASSQGLGGVGSGNTIYF. This chain connects TRBV4-3 to TRBJ1-3; D possibly corresponds to TRBD1 (5 bases). V lost 1 base to trimming and J lost 0 bases, with 16 bases between them. Germline CDR1 LGHNA, CDR2 YSLEER. CDR3 size: 18 residues.